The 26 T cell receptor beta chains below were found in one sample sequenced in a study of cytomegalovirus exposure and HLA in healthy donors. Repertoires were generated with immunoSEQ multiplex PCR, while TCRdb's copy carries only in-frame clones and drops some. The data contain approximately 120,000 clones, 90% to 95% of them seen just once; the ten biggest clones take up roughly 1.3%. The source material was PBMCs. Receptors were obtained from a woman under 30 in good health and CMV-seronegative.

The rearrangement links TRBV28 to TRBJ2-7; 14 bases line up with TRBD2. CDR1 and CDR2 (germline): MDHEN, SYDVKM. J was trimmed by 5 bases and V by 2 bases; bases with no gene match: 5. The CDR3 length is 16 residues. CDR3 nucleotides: TGTGCCAGCAGTTTACCCTGGACTAGCGGGAGGCACGAGCAGTACTTC. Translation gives CASSLPWTSGRHEQYF.

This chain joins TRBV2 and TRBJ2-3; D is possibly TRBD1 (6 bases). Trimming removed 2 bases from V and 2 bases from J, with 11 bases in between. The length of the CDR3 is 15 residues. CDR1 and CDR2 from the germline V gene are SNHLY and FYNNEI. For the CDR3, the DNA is TGTGCCAGCAGTGAACAGGGGTTTTCCACAGATACGCAGTATTTT. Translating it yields CASSEQGFSTDTQYF.

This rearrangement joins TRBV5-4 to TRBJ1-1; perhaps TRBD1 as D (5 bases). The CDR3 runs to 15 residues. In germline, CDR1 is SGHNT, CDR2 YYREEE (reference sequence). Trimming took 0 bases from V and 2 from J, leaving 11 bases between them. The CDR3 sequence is CASSLGQWENTEAFF. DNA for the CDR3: TGTGCCAGCAGCTTGGGACAGTGGGAAAACACTGAAGCTTTCTTT.

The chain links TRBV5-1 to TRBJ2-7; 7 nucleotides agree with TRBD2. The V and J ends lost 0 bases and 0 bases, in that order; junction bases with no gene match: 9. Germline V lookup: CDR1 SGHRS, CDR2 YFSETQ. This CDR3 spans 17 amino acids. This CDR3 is CASSLAGVGGSSYEQYF. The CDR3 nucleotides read TGCGCCAGCAGCTTGGCTGGTGTCGGCGGGAGCTCCTACGAGCAGTACTTC.

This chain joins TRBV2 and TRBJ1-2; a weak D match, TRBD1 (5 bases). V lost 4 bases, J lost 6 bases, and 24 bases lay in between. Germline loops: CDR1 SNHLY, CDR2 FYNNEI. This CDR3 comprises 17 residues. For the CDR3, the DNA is TGTGCCAGCAGTGCGGACCTCGCCGGGGGTATAGGGGATGGCTACACCTTC. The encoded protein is CASSADLAGGIGDGYTF.

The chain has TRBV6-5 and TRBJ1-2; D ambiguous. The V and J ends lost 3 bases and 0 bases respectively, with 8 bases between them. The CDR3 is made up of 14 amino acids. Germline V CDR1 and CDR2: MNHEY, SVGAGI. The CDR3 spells CASSYNGANYGYTF. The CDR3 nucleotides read TGTGCCAGCAGTTATAATGGAGCTAACTATGGCTACACCTTC.

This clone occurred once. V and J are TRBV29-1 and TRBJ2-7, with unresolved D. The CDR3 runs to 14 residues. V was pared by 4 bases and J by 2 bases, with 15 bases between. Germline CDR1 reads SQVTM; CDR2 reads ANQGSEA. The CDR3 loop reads CSVVSSPSPYEQYF. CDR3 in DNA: TGCAGCGTTGTATCTTCGCCTAGTCCCTACGAGCAGTACTTC.

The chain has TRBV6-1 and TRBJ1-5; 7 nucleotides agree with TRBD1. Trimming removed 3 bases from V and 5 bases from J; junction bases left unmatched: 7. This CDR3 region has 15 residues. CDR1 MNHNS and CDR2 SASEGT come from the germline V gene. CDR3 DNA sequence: TGTGCCAGCAGTGAGGGGACAGCCGGATATCAGCCCCAGCATTTT. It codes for CASSEGTAGYQPQHF.

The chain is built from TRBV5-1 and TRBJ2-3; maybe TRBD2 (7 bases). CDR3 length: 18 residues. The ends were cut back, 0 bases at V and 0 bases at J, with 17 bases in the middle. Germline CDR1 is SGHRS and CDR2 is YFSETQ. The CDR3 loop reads CASSLDTEGGRSTDTQYF. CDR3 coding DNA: TGCGCCAGCAGCTTGGACACCGAGGGGGGGAGAAGCACAGATACGCAGTATTTT. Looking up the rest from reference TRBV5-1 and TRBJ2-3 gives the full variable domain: KAGVTQTPRYLIKTRGQQVTLSCSPISGHRSVSWYQQTPGQGLQFLFEYFSETQRNKGNFPGRFSGRQFSNSRSEMNVSTLELGDSALYLCASSLDTEGGRSTDTQYFGPGTRLTVL.

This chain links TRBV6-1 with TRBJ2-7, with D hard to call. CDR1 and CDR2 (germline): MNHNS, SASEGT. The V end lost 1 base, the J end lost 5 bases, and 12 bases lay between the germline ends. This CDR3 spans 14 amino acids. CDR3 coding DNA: TGTGCCAGCAGTGAAGGACACAGAAAAAACGAGCAGTACTTC. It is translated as CASSEGHRKNEQYF.

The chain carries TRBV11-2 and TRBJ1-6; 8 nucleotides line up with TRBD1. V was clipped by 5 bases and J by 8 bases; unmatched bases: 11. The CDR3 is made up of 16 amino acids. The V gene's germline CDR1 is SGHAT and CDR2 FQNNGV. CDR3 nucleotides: TGTGCCAGCAGCCTCCTAACCGGGACAGGACATTCACCCCTCCACTTT. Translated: CASSLLTGTGHSPLHF.

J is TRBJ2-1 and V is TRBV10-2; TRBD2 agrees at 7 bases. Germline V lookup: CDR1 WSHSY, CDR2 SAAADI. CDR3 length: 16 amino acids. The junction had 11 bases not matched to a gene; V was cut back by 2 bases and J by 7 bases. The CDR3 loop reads CASSEQRGSKGNEQFF. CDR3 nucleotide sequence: TGCGCCAGCAGTGAGCAGCGGGGTAGCAAAGGAAATGAGCAGTTCTTC.

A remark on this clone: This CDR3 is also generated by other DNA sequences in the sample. CDR3 in amino acids: CASSVSGGAGETQYF. The CDR3 DNA follows: TGTGCCAGCAGCGTAAGTGGGGGAGCGGGCGAGACCCAGTACTTC. This sequence joins TRBV9 and TRBJ2-5; D possibly corresponds to TRBD2 (6 bases). The CDR3 spans 15 residues. CDR1 SGDLS and CDR2 YYNGEE come from the germline V gene. Trimming shortened V by 1 base and J by 5 bases, and 15 bases separated the two germline ends.

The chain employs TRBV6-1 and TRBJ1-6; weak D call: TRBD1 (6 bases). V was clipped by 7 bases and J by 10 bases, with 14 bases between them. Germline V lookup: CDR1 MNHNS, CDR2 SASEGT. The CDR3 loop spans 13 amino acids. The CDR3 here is CASNRDVVSPLHF. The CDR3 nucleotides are TGTGCCAGCAACAGGGACGTCGTCTCACCCCTCCACTTT.

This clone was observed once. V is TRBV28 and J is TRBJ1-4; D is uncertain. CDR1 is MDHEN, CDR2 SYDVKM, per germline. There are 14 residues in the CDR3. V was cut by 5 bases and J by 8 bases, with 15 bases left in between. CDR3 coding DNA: TGTGCCAGCAGTCCACCCCCCGAAGAGGAAAAACTGTTTTTT. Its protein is CASSPPPEEEKLFF.

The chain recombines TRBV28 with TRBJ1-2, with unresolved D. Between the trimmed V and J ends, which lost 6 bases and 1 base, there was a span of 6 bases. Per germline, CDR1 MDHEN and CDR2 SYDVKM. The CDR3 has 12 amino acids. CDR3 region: CASSRNNYGYTF. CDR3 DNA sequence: TGTGCCAGCAGCAGGAATAACTATGGCTACACCTTC.

In DNA form, the CDR3 reads TGTGCCAGCAGCGTAGTGCCCAGCGGGAGGGCCGACAATGAGCAGTTCTTC. The encoded protein is CASSVVPSGRADNEQFF. The rearrangement uses TRBV9 and TRBJ2-1; 10 bases agree with TRBD2. Germline CDR1 reads SGDLS; CDR2 reads YYNGEE. V lost 0 bases to trimming and J lost 5 bases; unmatched junction nucleotides: 8. CDR3 size: 17 residues.

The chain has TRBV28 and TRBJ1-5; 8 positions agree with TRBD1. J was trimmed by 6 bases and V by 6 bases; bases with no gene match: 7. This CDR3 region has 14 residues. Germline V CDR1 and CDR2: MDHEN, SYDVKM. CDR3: CASRGTGGTQPQHF. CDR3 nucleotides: TGTGCCAGCAGAGGGACAGGCGGCACTCAGCCCCAGCATTTT. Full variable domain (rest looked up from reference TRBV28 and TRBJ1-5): DVKVTQSSRYLVKRTGEKVFLECVQDMDHENMFWYRQDPGLGLRLIYFSYDVKMKEKGDIPEGYSVSREKKERFSLILESASTNQTSMYLCASRGTGGTQPQHFGDGTRLSIL.

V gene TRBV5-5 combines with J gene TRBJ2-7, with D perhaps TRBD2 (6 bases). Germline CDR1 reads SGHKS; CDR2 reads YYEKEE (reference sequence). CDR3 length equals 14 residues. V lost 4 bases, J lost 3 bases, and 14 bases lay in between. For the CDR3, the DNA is TGTGCCAGCAGCCAGGGACTTCTATACTACGAGCAGTACTTC. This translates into CASSQGLLYYEQYF.

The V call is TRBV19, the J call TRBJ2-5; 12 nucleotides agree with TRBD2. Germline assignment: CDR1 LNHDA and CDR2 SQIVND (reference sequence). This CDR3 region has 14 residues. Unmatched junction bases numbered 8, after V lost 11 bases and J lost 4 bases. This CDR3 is CASRTSGAPETQYF. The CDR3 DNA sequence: TGTGCCTCACGGACTAGCGGGGCCCCAGAGACCCAGTACTTC.

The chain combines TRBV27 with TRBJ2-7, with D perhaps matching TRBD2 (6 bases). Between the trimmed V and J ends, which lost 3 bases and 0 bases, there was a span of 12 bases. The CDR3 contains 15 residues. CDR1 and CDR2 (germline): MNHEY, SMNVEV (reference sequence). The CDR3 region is CASSLAGQNSYEQYF. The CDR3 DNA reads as TGTGCCAGCAGTTTGGCGGGGCAAAACTCCTACGAGCAGTACTTC.

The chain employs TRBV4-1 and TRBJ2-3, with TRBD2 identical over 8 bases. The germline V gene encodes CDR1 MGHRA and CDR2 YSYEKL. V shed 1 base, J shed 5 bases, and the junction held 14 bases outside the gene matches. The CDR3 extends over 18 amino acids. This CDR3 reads CASSQVGVGAGVGDTQYF. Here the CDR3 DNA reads TGCGCCAGCAGCCAAGTAGGCGTCGGAGCGGGAGTGGGAGATACGCAGTATTTT.

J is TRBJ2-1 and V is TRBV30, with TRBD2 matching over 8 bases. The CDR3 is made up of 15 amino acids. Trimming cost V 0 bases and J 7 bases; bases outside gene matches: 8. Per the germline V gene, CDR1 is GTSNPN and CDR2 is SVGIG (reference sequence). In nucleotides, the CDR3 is TGTGCCTGGAGTGTAGGACTAGCAGGGGAGAATGAGCAGTTCTTC. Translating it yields CAWSVGLAGENEQFF.

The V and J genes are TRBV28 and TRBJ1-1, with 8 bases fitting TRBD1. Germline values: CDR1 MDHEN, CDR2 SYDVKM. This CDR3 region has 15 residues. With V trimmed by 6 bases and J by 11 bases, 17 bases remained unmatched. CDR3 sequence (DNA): TGTGCCAGCAGAGGAGACGCGACAGGGGATACAGGGGCTTTCTTT. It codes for CASRGDATGDTGAFF.

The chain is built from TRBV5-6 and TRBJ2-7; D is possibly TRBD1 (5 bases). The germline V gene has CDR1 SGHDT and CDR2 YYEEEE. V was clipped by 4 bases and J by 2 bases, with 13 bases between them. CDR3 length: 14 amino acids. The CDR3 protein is CASSRWGSPYEQYF. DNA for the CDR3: TGTGCCAGCAGCCGATGGGGCAGCCCCTACGAGCAGTACTTC. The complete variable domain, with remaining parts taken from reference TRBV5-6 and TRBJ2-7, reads DAGVTQSPTHLIKTRGQQVTLRCSPKSGHDTVSWYQQALGQGPQFIFQYYEEEERQRGNFPDRFSGHQFPNYSSELNVNALLLGDSALYLCASSRWGSPYEQYFGPGTRLTVT.

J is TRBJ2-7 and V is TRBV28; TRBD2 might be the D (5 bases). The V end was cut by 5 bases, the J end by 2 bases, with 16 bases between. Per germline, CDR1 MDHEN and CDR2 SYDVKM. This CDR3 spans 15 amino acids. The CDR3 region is CASSPPKRQPYEQYF. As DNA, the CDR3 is TGTGCCAGCAGTCCCCCTAAGCGGCAGCCCTACGAGCAGTACTTC.